These T cell receptor beta chains were read from a single sample in a study of response to subunit inactivated influenza vaccine. TCRdb recomputed calls from the RT-PCR reads with MiXCR, one row per CDR3 protein. Found here are about 650,000 distinct CDR3 sequences, roughly 14% of them singletons; the top ten hold more than 9%. This sample comprised PBMCs from blood, obtained approximately 12 days after vaccination. Every receptor here comes from a man aged 45-65 years who received an inactivated influenza vaccine. Each CDR3 is given with its conserved first and last residue. Fields, in order: CDR3 protein, CDR3 length, V gene, J gene.

CASSHPRTFSYTF	13	TRBV4-3	TRBJ1-2
CASSQELSGELFF	13	TRBV4-3	TRBJ2-2
CAISGKREKTYEQYF	15	TRBV10-3	TRBJ2-7
CASSFWEDETQYF	13	TRBV28	TRBJ2-5
CATSRAVTPKDTQYF	15	TRBV15	TRBJ2-3
CASSLEGNHPSEAFF	15	TRBV7-8	TRBJ1-1
CSVENRLQEHTEAFF	15	TRBV29-1	TRBJ1-1
CASSSTPGLAGGETQYF	17	TRBV7-9	TRBJ2-5
CASSEVEGRDTQYF	14	TRBV2	TRBJ2-3
CASSQERDEQYF	12	TRBV4-2	TRBJ2-7
CASKPTGEGSEAFF	14	TRBV12-3/TRBV12-4	TRBJ1-1
CSARVTGSGETQYF	14	TRBV20-1	TRBJ2-5
CASSLEGFGNTIYF	14	TRBV7-2	TRBJ1-3
CASSTGLATHEQFF	14	TRBV6-1	TRBJ2-1
CASTAGQGNSPLHF	14	TRBV12-3/TRBV12-4	TRBJ1-6
CASSLGGQGSSYEQYF	16	TRBV12-3/TRBV12-4	TRBJ2-7
CASHYKNIQYF	11	TRBV28	TRBJ2-4
CASSLSGDRMNTEAFF	16	TRBV5-1	TRBJ1-1
CSARYLGETQYF	12	TRBV20-1	TRBJ2-5
CATELYNEQFF	11	TRBV24-1	TRBJ2-1
CASSPTPSFYEQFF	14	TRBV4-2	TRBJ2-1
CASGWSRTDTQYF	13	TRBV28	TRBJ2-3
CASSSGPGTDPYEQYF	16	TRBV19	TRBJ2-7
CASSQDLARAYEQYF	15	TRBV4-2	TRBJ2-7
CASTPPVNRGVYEQYF	16	TRBV6-1	TRBJ2-7
CASRFPGPTGSNQPQHF	17	TRBV28	TRBJ1-5
CASGLTPNPYEQYF	14	TRBV5-1	TRBJ2-7
CASSLTSDPSYEQYF	15	TRBV4-2	TRBJ2-7
CASSFPRLDYNEQFF	15	TRBV7-9	TRBJ2-1
CASSQDHRVFGELFF	15	TRBV4-3	TRBJ2-2
CASSPLGSGELFF	13	TRBV12-3/TRBV12-4	TRBJ2-2
CSARGTETYEQYF	13	TRBV29-1	TRBJ2-7
CASSSGEVERGRYNEQFF	18	TRBV7-6	TRBJ2-1
CASRAMGFKNIQYF	14	TRBV28	TRBJ2-4
CASSQPDRENSPLHF	15	TRBV4-1	TRBJ1-6
CSVEARGEGNTGELFF	16	TRBV29-1	TRBJ2-2
CASRLTVDEQYF	12	TRBV7-2	TRBJ2-7
CASSYSRGGSYNEQFF	16	TRBV6-2/TRBV6-3	TRBJ2-1
CASSPGVGTRGDEQFF	16	TRBV5-1	TRBJ2-1
CASSLGQATYNEQFF	15	TRBV7-2	TRBJ2-1
CATSRETTRRLNEQFF	16	TRBV15	TRBJ2-1
CASSLLTVNSPLHF	14	TRBV7-9	TRBJ1-6
CASSLSRVNTIYF	13	TRBV12-3/TRBV12-4	TRBJ1-3
CASTTGAEAFF	11	TRBV12-3/TRBV12-4	TRBJ1-1
CASSLREGGTQYF	13	TRBV7-6	TRBJ2-5